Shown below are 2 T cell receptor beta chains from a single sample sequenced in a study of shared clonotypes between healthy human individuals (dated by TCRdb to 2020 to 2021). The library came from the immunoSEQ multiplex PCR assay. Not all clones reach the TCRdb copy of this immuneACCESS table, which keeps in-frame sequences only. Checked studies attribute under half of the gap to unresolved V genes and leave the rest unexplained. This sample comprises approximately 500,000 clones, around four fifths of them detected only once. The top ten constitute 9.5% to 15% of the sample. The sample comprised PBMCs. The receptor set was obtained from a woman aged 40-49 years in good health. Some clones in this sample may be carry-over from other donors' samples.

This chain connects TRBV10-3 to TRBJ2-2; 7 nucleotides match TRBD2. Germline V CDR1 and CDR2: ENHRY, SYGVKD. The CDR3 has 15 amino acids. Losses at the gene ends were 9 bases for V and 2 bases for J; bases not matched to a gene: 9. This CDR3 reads CAIREAKSNTGELFF. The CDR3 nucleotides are TGTGCCATACGGGAGGCCAAGAGTAACACCGGGGAGCTGTTTTTT.

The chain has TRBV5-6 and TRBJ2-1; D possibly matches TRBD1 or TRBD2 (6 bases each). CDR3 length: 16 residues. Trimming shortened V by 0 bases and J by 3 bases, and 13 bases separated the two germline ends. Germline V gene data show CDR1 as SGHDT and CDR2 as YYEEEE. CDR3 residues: CASSLVRGGLYNEQFF. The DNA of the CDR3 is TGTGCCAGCAGCTTGGTTAGAGGGGGACTCTACAATGAGCAGTTCTTC.